The 12 T cell receptor beta chains presented below share a single source sample, sequenced in a study of long-term antiretroviral therapy in people with HIV. It was version v3.0 of the immunoSEQ assay that was run at survey level. Data came from immunoSEQ multiplex PCR; TCRdb stores just in-frame clones and leaves some out. The data hold roughly 16,000 clones, with roughly four fifths observed a single time. The sequencing here drew on unsorted PBMCs, taken 0.3 years after starting antiretroviral therapy. These receptors were collected from a man in his late teens or twenties with HIV.

The chain has TRBV10-3 and TRBJ2-1; no clear D gene. V lost 8 bases to trimming and J lost 7 bases, with 12 bases between them. Germline V gene sequence: CDR1 ENHRY, CDR2 SYGVKD. The CDR3 length is 12 residues. CDR3 DNA: TGTGCCATCTCCGACATACCTAATGAGCAGTTCTTC. Residues: CAISDIPNEQFF.

The rearrangement uses TRBV27 and TRBJ2-7; D possibly uses TRBD1 or TRBD2 (6 bases each). Germline CDR1 and CDR2: MNHEY and SMNVEV (reference sequence). Between the trimmed V and J ends, which lost 8 bases and 2 bases, there was a span of 28 bases. CDR3 size: 18 residues. CDR3 region: CASGTAWGQTGGTYEQYF. For the CDR3, the DNA is TGTGCCAGCGGTACCGCATGGGGGCAGACCGGAGGGACCTACGAGCAGTACTTC.

The genes are TRBV15 and TRBJ2-3; D remains ambiguous. V lost 3 bases, J lost 0 bases, and 7 bases lay in between. The CDR3 runs 14 residues. Germline V gene lookup returns CDR1 LNHNV and CDR2 YYDKDF (reference sequence). CDR3 loop: CATSSTPSTDTQYF. In DNA, the CDR3 is TGTGCCACCAGCAGTACGCCGAGCACAGATACGCAGTATTTT.

The J gene is TRBJ1-6, the V gene TRBV6-1, with D hard to call. The CDR3 extends over 17 amino acids. V shed 0 bases and J shed 7 bases, with 16 bases lying between them. The germline gives CDR1 MNHNS, CDR2 SASEGT. The CDR3 loop reads CASSEALERYPNSPLHF. CDR3 sequence (DNA): TGTGCCAGCAGTGAAGCGCTAGAGAGGTACCCCAATTCACCCCTCCACTTT.

The table lists this clone with a few counts. The CDR3 sequence: CASSIGVSTDTQYF. As DNA, the CDR3 is TGCGCCAGCAGCATCGGGGTAAGCACAGATACGCAGTATTTT. This chain uses TRBV5-1 with TRBJ2-3; possible D gene TRBD2, 5 bases. This CDR3 region has 14 residues. Germline V gene lookup returns CDR1 SGHRS and CDR2 YFSETQ. The V end lost 4 bases, the J end lost 0 bases, and 9 bases lay between the germline ends.

V and J are TRBV2 and TRBJ1-1; no clear D. With 2 bases removed from V and 2 bases from J, the gap between germline ends came to 6 bases. Germline V gene sequence: CDR1 SNHLY, CDR2 FYNNEI. The CDR3 consists of 13 residues. This CDR3 reads CASSERANTEAFF. The CDR3 nucleotides read TGTGCCAGCAGTGAAAGGGCAAACACTGAAGCTTTCTTT.

The chain is built from TRBV6-5 and TRBJ1-6; 9 bases are shared with TRBD1. This CDR3 spans 15 amino acids. CDR1 MNHEY and CDR2 SVGAGI come from the germline V gene. Unmatched junction bases numbered 13, after V lost 10 bases and J lost 9 bases. This chain's CDR3 is CATRQGEGGGSPLHF. CDR3 nucleotide sequence: TGTGCCACCCGACAGGGGGAGGGAGGGGGTTCACCCCTCCACTTT.

The chain has TRBV28 and TRBJ2-5; D is possibly TRBD1 (6 bases). V lost 3 bases and J 4 bases, leaving 9 bases between the germline ends. Germline loops: CDR1 MDHEN, CDR2 SYDVKM. The CDR3 extends over 13 amino acids. This chain's CDR3 is CASSFRGGETQYF. The CDR3 DNA reads as TGTGCCAGCAGTTTTAGAGGGGGAGAGACCCAGTACTTC.

The gene calls are TRBV21-1 and TRBJ2-2; the table's D call TRBD2 went unverified against the DNA. TRBV21-1 is termed a pseudogene. This CDR3 contains 18 residues. In DNA form, the CDR3 reads TGTGCCAGCAGCAAAGTGAGATTTTACCCCGCGAACACCGGGGAGCTGTTTTTT. Residues: CASSKVRFYPANTGELFF.

The chain links TRBV18 to TRBJ2-2; TRBD1 matches 7 bases. The CDR3 totals 14 residues. CDR1 is KGHSH, CDR2 LQKENI, per germline. The V gene end was trimmed by 5 bases and the J gene end by 3 bases; junction bases not matched to a gene: 3. CDR3 amino acids: CASSSDRDTGELFF. The DNA of the CDR3 is TGTGCCAGCTCATCCGACAGGGACACCGGGGAGCTGTTTTTT.

This clone appeared a single time. The chain links TRBV28 to TRBJ1-2, with TRBD1 matching over 9 bases. The CDR3 consists of 16 residues. After removal of 6 bases from V and 2 bases from J, the junction contained 10 bases not matched to a gene. Germline values: CDR1 MDHEN, CDR2 SYDVKM. CDR3 bases: TGTGCCAGCAGATCTTCCGGGACAGGGACGAACTATGGCTACACCTTC. It encodes CASRSSGTGTNYGYTF.

The V gene is TRBV6-1, the J gene TRBJ2-7; a possible D gene is TRBD1 (5 bases). The germline V gene encodes CDR1 MNHNS and CDR2 SASEGT. The CDR3 contains 11 residues. Trimming took 5 bases from V and 8 from J, leaving 10 bases between them. CDR3 region: CASSNAGKQYF. CDR3 coding DNA: TGTGCCAGCAGTAACGCAGGGAAGCAGTACTTC.